This T cell receptor beta chain was obtained from a study of cytomegalovirus exposure and HLA in healthy donors. Study-level results: What TCR beta sequences reportedly achieved was accurate prediction of HLA-A and HLA-B alleles in most subjects.

CDR1 is GTSNPN, CDR2 SVGIG, per germline (reference sequence). The CDR3 consists of 16 residues. J was trimmed by 6 bases and V by 4 bases; bases with no gene match: 11. As for this clone: The antigen remains unidentified.

13 Jbeta primers and 60 Vbeta primers were used for the PCR. Profiling relied on immunoSEQ multiplex PCR, and the TCRdb table lists in-frame clones only, not all of them. The table shows 150,000 to 200,000 clones, with about 80% occurring only once. This sequence joins TRBV30 and TRBJ1-6; 8 positions agree with TRBD1. The sequenced sample was PBMCs. The clonotype originates from a boy between 10 and 17 years old in good health and CMV-seronegative. The CDR3 bases are TGTGCCTGGACTATGATAAGACAGGGGACTAATTCACCCCTCCACTTT. Encoded protein: CAWTMIRQGTNSPLHF.